A selection of T cell receptor beta chains follows, all from one sample in a study of regulatory T cells in long-lasting Graves disease. TCRdb reanalysed the multiplex PCR reads using MiXCR and keeps one entry per CDR3 protein. The sample includes fewer than 350,000 distinct CDR3 sequences, approximately 20% seen only once; the top ten take less than 45%. The sample was peripheral blood mononuclear cells (PBMCs), taken at new diagnosis, from a patient treated with antithyroid drugs. These receptors were collected from a female donor with Graves disease. Each CDR3 is given with its conserved first and last residue.

J gene,V gene,CDR3 protein
TRBJ2-2,TRBV6-5,CASSYHKFGDTGELFF
TRBJ2-1,TRBV14,CASSQELLYNEQFF
TRBJ1-2,TRBV11-2,CASRSGAGYYGYTF
TRBJ1-2,TRBV28,CASRPGATWTYGYTF
TRBJ1-2,TRBV27,CASSFTGPGTGYTF
TRBJ2-1,TRBV7-2,CAWSVGGGGGEQFF
TRBJ2-1,TRBV24-1,CATSDPSGVSYNEQFF
TRBJ2-2,TRBV7-9,CASSLPGGVEANTGELFF
TRBJ2-1,TRBV20-1,CSARGQFGANNEQFF
TRBJ2-3,TRBV5-1,CASSPRTETDTQYF
TRBJ2-5,TRBV5-1,CASSSGGQETQYF
TRBJ2-5,TRBV12-3/TRBV12-4,CASSPWTGREAEETQYF
TRBJ1-4,TRBV3-1,CASSWQGRHEKLFF
TRBJ2-7,TRBV30,CAWSRGRPYEQYF
TRBJ2-3,TRBV20-1,CSATRSDTQYF
TRBJ2-2,TRBV12-3/TRBV12-4,CASSLVRGTSGARGGELFF
TRBJ2-3,TRBV29-1,CSETGESTDTQYF
TRBJ2-1,TRBV5-1,CASSPSGIVSNEQFF
TRBJ1-5,TRBV11-2,CASSLGQYQPQHF
TRBJ2-7,TRBV18,CASSPVTGGMVEQYF
TRBJ2-1,TRBV27,CATWTSVYNEQFF
TRBJ1-5,TRBV28,CASTDGQGLNQPQHF
TRBJ2-1,TRBV6-2/TRBV6-3,CASSELWDNKFF
TRBJ2-2,TRBV6-1,CASIENLAGGAGELFF
TRBJ2-1,TRBV12-3/TRBV12-4,CASSRAEGIYNEQFF
TRBJ1-1,TRBV11-2,CASRADSVAEAFF
TRBJ1-5,TRBV5-1,CASSLAPGGTNQPQHF
TRBJ1-1,TRBV6-1,CASGAGSEAFF
TRBJ1-6,TRBV14,CASSQRLGSTSPLHF